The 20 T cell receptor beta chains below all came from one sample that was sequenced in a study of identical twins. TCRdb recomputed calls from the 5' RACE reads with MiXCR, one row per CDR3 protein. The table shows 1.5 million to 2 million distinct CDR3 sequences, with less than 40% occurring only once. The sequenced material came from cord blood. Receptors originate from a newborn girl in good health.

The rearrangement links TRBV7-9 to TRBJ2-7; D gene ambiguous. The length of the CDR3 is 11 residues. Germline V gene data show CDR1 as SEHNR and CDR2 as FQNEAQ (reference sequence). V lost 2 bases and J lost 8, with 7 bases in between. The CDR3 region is CASSLKVKQYF. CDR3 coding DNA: TGTGCCAGCAGCTTAAAAGTTAAGCAGTACTTC. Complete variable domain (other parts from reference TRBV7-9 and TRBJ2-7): DTGVSQNPRHKITKRGQNVTFRCDPISEHNRLYWYRQTLGQGPEFLTYFQNEAQLEKSRLLSDRFSAERPKGSFSTLEIQRTEQGDSAMYLCASSLKVKQYFGPGTRLTVT.

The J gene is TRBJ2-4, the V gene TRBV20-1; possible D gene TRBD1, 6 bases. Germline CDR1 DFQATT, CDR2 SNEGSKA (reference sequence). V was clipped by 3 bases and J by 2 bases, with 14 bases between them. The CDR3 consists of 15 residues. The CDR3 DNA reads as TGCAGTGCTAGGGACGACGACAGGCCCAAAAACATTCAGTACTTC. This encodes CSARDDDRPKNIQYF.

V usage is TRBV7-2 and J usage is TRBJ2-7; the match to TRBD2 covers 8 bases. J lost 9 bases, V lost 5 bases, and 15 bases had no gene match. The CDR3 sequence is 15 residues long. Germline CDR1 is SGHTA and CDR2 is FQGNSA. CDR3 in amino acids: CASSDSLAGFLGQYF. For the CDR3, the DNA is TGTGCCAGCAGCGACTCCCTAGCGGGTTTTTTGGGGCAGTACTTC.

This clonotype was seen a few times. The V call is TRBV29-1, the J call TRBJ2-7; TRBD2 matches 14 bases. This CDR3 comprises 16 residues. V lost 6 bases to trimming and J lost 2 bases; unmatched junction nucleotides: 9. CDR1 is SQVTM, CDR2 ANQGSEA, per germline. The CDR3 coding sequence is TGCAGCGTGGGTGGACTAGCGGGGGGTCTCACCTACGAGCAGTACTTC. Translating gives CSVGGLAGGLTYEQYF.

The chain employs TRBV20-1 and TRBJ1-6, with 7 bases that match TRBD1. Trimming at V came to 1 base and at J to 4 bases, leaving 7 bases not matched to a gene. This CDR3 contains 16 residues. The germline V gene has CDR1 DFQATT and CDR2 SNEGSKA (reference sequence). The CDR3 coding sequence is TGCAGTGCTAGAGCGGCAGGGGGGAAGTATAATTCACCCCTCCACTTT. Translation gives CSARAAGGKYNSPLHF.

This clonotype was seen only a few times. DNA of the CDR3: TGTGCCCGCCTTAGCCAGACGGCAACTAATGAAAAACTGTTTTTT. Translation gives CARLSQTATNEKLFF. This chain connects TRBV6-1 to TRBJ1-4; no clear D gene. Per the germline V gene, CDR1 is MNHNS and CDR2 is SASEGT. V was shortened by 11 bases and J by 0 bases, with 16 bases between the two germline ends. The CDR3 runs 15 residues.

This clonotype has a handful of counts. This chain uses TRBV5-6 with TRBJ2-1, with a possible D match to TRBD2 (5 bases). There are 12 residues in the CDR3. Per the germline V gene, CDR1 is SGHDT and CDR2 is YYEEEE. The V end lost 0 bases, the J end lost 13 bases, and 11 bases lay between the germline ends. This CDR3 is CASSLVGRYQFF. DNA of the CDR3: TGTGCCAGCAGCTTGGTTGGGAGATATCAGTTCTTC.

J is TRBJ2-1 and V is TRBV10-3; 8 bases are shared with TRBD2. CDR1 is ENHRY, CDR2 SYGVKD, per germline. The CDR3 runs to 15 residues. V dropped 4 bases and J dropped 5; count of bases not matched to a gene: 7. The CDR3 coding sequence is TGTGCCATCAGTGCCGGGACTAGTACCCACAATGAGCAGTTCTTC. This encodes CAISAGTSTHNEQFF.

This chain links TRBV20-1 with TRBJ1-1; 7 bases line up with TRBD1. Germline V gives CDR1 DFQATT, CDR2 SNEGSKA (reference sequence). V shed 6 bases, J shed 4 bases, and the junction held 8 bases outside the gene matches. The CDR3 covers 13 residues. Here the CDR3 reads CSAQTGTATEAFF. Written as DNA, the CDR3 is TGCAGTGCCCAGACAGGGACGGCCACTGAAGCTTTCTTT.

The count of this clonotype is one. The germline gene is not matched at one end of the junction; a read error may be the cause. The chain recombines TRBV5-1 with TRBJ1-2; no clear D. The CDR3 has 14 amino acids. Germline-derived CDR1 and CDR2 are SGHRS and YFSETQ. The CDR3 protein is CAGSLDNGRDGYTF. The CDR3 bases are TGCGCCGGCAGCTTGGATAACGGCCGGGATGGCTACACCTTC. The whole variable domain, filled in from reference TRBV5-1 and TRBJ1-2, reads KAGVTQTPRYLIKTRGQQVTLSCSPISGHRSVSWYQQTPGQGLQFLFEYFSETQRNKGNFPGRFSGRQFSNSRSEMNVSTLELGDSALYLCAGSLDNGRDGYTFGSGTRLTVV.

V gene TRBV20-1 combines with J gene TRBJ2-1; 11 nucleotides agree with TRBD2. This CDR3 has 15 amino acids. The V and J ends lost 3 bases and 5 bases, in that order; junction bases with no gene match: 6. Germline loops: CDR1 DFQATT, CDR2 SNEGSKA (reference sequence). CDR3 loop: CSASLLAGGNNEQFF. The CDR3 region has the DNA TGCAGTGCTAGTCTCCTAGCGGGGGGCAACAATGAGCAGTTCTTC.

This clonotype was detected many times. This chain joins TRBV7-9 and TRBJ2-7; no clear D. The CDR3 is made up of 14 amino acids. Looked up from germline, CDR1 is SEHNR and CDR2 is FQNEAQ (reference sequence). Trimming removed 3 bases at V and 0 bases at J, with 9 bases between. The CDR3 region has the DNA TGTGCCAGCAGCTTCCTCACAGACTCCTACGAGCAGTACTTC. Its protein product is CASSFLTDSYEQYF.

This CDR3 reads CSASRQGPDTGELFF. The CDR3 bases are TGCAGTGCTAGTCGGCAGGGACCGGACACCGGGGAGCTGTTTTTT. The chain joins TRBV20-1 to TRBJ2-2; D may be TRBD1 or TRBD2 (5 bases each). The ends were cut back, 3 bases at V and 3 bases at J, with 14 bases in the middle. Germline V gene lookup returns CDR1 DFQATT and CDR2 SNEGSKA (reference sequence). The CDR3 covers 15 residues.

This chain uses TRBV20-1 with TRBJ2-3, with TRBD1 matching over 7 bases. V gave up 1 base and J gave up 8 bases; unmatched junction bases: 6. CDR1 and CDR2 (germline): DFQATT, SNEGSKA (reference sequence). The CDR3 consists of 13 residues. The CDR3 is CSARGGGSGTQYF. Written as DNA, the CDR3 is TGCAGTGCTAGAGGAGGGGGCAGCGGTACGCAGTATTTT.

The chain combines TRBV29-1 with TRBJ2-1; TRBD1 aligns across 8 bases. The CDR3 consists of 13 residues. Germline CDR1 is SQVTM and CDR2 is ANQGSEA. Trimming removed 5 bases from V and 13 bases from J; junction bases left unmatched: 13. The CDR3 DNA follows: TGCAGCGTTATGCAGGGGGCACGAGAGACCCAGTTCTTC. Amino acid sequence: CSVMQGARETQFF.

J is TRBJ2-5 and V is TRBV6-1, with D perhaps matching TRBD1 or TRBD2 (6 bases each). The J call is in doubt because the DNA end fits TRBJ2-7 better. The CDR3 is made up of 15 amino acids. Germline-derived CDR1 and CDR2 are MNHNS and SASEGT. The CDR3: CASSDRGAVSDEQYF. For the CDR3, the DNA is TGTGCCAGCAGTGATAGGGGGGCAGTGAGCGACGAGCAGTACTTC.

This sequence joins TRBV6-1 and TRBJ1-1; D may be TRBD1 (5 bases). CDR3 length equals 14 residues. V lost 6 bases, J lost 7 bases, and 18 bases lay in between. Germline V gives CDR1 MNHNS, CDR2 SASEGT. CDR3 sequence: CASSLTVSKGEAFF. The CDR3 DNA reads TGTGCCAGCAGCCTGACAGTTTCCAAGGGTGAAGCTTTCTTT.

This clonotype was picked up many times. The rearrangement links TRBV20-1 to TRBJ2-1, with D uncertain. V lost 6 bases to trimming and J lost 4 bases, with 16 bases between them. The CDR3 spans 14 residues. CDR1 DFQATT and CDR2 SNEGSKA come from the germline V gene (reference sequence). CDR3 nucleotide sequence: TGCAGTGCGTGGACCAAACCCAAATACAATGAGCAGTTCTTC. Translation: CSAWTKPKYNEQFF.

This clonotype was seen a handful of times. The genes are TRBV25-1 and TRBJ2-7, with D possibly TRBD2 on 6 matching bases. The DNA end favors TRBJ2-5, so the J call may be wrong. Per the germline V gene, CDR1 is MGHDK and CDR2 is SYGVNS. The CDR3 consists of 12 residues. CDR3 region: CASSVRDGTQYF. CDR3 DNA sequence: TGTGCCAGCAGTGTGCGGGATGGGACCCAGTACTTC.

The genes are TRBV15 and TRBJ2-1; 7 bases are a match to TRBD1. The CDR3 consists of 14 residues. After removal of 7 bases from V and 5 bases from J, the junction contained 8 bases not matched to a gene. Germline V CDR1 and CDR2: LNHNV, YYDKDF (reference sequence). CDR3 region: CATMKGQTNNEQFF. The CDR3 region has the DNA TGTGCCACCATGAAGGGACAGACTAACAATGAGCAGTTCTTC.